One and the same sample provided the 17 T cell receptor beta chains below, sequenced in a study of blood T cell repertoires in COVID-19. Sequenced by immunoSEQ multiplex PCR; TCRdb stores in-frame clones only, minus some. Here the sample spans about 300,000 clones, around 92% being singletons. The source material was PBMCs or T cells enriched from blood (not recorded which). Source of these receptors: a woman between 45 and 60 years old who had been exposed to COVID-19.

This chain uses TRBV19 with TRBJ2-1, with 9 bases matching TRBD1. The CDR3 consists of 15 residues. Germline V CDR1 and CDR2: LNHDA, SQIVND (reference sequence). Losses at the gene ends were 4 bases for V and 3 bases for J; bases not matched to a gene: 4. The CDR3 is CASSKGQGIYNEQFF. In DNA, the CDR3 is TGTGCCAGTAGTAAGGGACAGGGAATCTACAATGAGCAGTTCTTC.

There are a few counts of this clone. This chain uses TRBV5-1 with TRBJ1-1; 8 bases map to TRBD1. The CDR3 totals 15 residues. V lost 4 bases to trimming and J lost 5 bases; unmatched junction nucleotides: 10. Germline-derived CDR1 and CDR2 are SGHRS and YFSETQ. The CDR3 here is CASSLDRAPGTEAFF. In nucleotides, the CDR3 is TGCGCCAGCAGCCTGGACAGGGCCCCGGGGACTGAAGCTTTCTTT.

The CDR3 nucleotides read TGTGCCAGCAGCCCCGTCTGGGGGGTTGTGGAGACCCAGTACTTC. Its translation: CASSPVWGVVETQYF. V gene TRBV7-6 combines with J gene TRBJ2-5; D perhaps matches TRBD2 (6 bases). Germline CDR1 and CDR2: SGHVS and FNYEAQ. Trimming removed 5 bases from V and 5 bases from J, with 18 bases in between. The length of the CDR3 is 15 residues. The whole variable domain, remainder taken from reference TRBV7-6 and TRBJ2-5, is GAGVSQSPRYKVTKRGQDVALRCDPISGHVSLYWYRQALGQGPEFLTYFNYEAQQDKSGLPNDRFSAERPEGSISTLTIQRTEQRDSAMYRCASSPVWGVVETQYFGPGTRLLVL.

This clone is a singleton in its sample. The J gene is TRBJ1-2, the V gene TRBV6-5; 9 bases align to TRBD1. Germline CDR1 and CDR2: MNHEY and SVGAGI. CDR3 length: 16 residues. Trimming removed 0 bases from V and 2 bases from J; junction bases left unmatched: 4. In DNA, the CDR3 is TGTGCCAGCAGTTACTCTAACAGGGGGCGAAACTATGGCTACACCTTC. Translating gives CASSYSNRGRNYGYTF.

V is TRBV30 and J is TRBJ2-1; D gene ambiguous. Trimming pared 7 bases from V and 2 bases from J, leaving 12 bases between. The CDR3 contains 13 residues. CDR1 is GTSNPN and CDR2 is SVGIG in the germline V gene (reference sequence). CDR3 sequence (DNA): TGTGCCTTCTCCGGTTTGGCCTACAATGAGCAGTTCTTC. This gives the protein CAFSGLAYNEQFF. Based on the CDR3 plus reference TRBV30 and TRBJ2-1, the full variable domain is SQTIHQWPATLVQPVGSPLSLECTVEGTSNPNLYWYRQAAGRGLQLLFYSVGIGQISSEVPQNLSASRPQDRQFILSSKKLLLSDSGFYLCAFSGLAYNEQFFGPGTRLTVL.

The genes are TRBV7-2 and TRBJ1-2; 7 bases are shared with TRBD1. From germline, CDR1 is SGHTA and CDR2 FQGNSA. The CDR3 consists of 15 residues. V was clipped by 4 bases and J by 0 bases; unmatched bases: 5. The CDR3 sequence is CASSSQGGANYGYTF. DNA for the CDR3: TGTGCCAGCAGCTCCCAGGGGGGAGCTAACTATGGCTACACCTTC. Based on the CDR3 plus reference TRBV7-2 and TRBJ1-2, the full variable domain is GAGVSQSPSNKVTEKGKDVELRCDPISGHTALYWYRQSLGQGLEFLIYFQGNSAPDKSGLPSDRFSAERTGGSVSTLTIQRTQQEDSAVYLCASSSQGGANYGYTFGSGTRLTVV.

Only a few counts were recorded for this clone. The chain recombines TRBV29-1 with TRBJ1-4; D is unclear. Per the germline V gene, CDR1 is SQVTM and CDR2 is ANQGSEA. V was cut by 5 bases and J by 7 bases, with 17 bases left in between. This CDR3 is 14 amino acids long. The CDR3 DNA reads TGCAGCGTTACCCCCGGCGACCTAGGTGAAAAACTGTTTTTT. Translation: CSVTPGDLGEKLFF. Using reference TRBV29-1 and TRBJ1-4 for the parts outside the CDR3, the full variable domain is SAVISQKPSRDICQRGTSLTIQCQVDSQVTMMFWYRQQPGQSLTLIATANQGSEATYESGFVIDKFPISRPNLTFSTLTVSNMSPEDSSIYLCSVTPGDLGEKLFFGSGTQLSVL.

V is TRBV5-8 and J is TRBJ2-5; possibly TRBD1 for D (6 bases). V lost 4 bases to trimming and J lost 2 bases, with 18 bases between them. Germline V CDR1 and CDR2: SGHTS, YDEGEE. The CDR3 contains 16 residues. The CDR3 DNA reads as TGTGCCAGCAGCAAGACAGGTTCCCTGACTCAAGAGACCCAGTACTTC. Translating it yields CASSKTGSLTQETQYF.

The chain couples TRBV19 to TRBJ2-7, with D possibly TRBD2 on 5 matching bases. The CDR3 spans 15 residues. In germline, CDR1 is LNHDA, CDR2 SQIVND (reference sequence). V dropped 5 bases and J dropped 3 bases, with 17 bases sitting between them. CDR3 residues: CASSLGRESHYEQYF. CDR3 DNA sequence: TGTGCCAGTAGTCTGGGTCGGGAAAGCCACTACGAGCAGTACTTC.

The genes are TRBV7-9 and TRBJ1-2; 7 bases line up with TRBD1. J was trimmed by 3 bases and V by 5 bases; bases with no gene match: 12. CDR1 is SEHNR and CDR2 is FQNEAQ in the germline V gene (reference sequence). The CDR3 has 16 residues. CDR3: CASSVLQGYSDYGYTF. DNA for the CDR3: TGTGCCAGCAGCGTCTTACAGGGGTACTCTGACTATGGCTACACCTTC. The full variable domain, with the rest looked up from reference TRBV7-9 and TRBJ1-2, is DTGVSQNPRHKITKRGQNVTFRCDPISEHNRLYWYRQTLGQGPEFLTYFQNEAQLEKSRLLSDRFSAERPKGSFSTLEIQRTEQGDSAMYLCASSVLQGYSDYGYTFGSGTRLTVV.

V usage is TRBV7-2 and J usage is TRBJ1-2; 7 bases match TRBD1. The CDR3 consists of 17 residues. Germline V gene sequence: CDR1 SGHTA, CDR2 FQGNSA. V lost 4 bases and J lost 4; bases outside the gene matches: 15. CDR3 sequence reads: CASSSGTVKGWGYGYTF. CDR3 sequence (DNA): TGTGCCAGCAGCTCCGGGACAGTAAAGGGGTGGGGCTATGGCTACACCTTC.

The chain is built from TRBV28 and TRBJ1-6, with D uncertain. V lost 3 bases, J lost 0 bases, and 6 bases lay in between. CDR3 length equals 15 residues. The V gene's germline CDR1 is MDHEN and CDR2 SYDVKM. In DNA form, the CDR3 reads TGTGCCAGCAGTTTCGAGAGCTCCTATAATTCACCCCTCCACTTT. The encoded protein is CASSFESSYNSPLHF. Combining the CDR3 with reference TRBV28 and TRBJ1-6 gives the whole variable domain DVKVTQSSRYLVKRTGEKVFLECVQDMDHENMFWYRQDPGLGLRLIYFSYDVKMKEKGDIPEGYSVSREKKERFSLILESASTNQTSMYLCASSFESSYNSPLHFGNGTRLTVT.

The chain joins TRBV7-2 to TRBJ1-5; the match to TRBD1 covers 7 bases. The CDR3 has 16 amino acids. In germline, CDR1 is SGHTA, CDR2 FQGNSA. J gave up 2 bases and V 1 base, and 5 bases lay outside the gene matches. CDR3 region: CASSLGQGVRNQPQHF. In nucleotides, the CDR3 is TGTGCCAGCAGCTTAGGACAGGGAGTACGCAATCAGCCCCAGCATTTT.

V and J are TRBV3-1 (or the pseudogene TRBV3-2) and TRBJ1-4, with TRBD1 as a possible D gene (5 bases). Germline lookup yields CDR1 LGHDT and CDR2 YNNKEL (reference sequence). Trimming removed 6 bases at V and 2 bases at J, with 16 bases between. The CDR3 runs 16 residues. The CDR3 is CASSGGNRVTNEKLFF. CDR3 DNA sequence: TGTGCCAGCAGTGGGGGGAATCGGGTCACTAATGAAAAACTGTTTTTT.

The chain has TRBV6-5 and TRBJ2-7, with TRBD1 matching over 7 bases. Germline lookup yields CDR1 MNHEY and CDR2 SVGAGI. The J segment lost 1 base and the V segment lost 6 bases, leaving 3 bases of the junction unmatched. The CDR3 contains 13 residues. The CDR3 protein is CASRTGKSYEQYF. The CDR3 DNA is TGTGCCAGCAGGACAGGGAAGTCCTACGAGCAGTACTTC.

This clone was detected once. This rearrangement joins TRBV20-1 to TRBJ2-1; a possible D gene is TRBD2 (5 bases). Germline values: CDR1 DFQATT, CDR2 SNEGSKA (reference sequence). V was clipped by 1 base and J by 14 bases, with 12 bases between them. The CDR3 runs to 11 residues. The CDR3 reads CSARVPPGKFF. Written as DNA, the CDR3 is TGCAGTGCTAGAGTACCTCCGGGGAAGTTCTTC.

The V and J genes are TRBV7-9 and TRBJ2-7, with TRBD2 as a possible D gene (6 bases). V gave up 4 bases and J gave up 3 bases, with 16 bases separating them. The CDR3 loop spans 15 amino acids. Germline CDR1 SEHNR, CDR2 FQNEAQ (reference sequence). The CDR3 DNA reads TGTGCCAGCAGCTCGGCCTCGGGAGCCGGCTACGAGCAGTACTTC. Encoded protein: CASSSASGAGYEQYF.